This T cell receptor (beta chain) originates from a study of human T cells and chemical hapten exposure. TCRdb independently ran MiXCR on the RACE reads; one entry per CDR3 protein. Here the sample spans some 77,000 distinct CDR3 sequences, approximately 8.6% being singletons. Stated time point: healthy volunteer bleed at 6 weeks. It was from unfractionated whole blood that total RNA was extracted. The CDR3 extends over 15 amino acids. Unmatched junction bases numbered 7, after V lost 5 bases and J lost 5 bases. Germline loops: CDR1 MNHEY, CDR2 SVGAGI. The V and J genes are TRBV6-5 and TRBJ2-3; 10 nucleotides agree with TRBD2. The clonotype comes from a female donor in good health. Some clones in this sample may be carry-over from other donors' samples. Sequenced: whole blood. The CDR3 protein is CASSEVAGGRDTQYF. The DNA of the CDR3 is TGTGCCAGCAGTGAAGTAGCGGGGGGTAGAGATACGCAGTATTTT.